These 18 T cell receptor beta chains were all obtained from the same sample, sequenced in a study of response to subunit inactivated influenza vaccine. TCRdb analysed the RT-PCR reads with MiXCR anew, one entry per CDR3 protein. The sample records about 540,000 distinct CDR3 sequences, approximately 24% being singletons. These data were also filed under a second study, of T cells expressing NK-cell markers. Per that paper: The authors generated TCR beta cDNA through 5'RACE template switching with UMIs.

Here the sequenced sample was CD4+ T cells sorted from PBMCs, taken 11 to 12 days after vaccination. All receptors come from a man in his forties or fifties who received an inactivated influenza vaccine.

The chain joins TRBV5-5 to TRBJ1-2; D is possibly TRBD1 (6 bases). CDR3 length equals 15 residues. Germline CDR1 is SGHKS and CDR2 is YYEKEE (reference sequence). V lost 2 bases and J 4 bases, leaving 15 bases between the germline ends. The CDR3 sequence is CASSLGGGLVYGYTF. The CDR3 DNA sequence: TGTGCCAGCAGCTTAGGGGGGGGTTTGGTCTATGGCTACACCTTC.

CDR3 coding DNA: TGTGCCAGCAGTCCGGGACAGGGTTTGGGGACTGAAGCTTTCTTT. Residues: CASSPGQGLGTEAFF. The genes are TRBV6-1 and TRBJ1-1, with 9 bases that match TRBD1. J lost 5 bases, V lost 5 bases, and 9 bases had no gene match. This CDR3 is built from 15 residues. Germline values: CDR1 MNHNS, CDR2 SASEGT.

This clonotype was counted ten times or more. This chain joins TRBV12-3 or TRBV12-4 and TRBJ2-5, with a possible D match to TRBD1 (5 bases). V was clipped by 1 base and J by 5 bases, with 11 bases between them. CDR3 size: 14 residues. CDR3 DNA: TGTGCCAGCAGTTTAGGTGGGGCTGGCGAGACCCAGTACTTC. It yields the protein CASSLGGAGETQYF.

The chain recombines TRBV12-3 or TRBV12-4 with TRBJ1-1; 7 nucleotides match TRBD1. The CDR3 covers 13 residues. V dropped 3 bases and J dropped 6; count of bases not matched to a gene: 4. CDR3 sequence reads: CASSFSRGAEAFF. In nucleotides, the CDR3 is TGTGCCAGCAGTTTTAGCAGGGGGGCTGAAGCTTTCTTT.

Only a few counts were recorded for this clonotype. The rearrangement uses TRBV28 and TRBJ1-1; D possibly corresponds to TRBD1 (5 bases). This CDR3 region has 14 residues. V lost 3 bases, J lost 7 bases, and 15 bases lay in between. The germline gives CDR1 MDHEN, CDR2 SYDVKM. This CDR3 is CASSFFSGKVEAFF. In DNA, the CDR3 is TGTGCCAGCAGTTTTTTCTCAGGGAAGGTTGAAGCTTTCTTT. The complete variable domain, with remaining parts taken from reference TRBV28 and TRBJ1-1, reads DVKVTQSSRYLVKRTGEKVFLECVQDMDHENMFWYRQDPGLGLRLIYFSYDVKMKEKGDIPEGYSVSREKKERFSLILESASTNQTSMYLCASSFFSGKVEAFFGQGTRLTVV.

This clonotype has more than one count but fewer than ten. This CDR3 reads CASSVRQILSPQHF. CDR3 bases: TGTGCCAGCAGTGTAAGACAAATCCTCAGCCCCCAGCATTTT. This chain uses TRBV2 with TRBJ1-5; no clear D gene. CDR1 and CDR2 from the germline V gene are SNHLY and FYNNEI. V was pared by 4 bases and J by 10 bases, with 17 bases between. The CDR3 spans 14 residues.

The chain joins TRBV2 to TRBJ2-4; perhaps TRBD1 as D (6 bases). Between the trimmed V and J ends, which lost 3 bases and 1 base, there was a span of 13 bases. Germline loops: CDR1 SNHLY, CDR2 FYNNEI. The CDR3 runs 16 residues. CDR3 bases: TGTGCCAGCAGTGACCTCAGGGGAGTGGCCAAAAACATTCAGTACTTC. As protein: CASSDLRGVAKNIQYF.

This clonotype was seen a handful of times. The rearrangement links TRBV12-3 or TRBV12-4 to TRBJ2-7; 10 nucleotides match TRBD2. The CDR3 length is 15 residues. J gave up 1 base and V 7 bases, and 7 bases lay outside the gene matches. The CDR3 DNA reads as TGTGCCAGCACCCTAAGCGGGGGGGTTTCCTACGAGCAGTACTTC. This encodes CASTLSGGVSYEQYF.

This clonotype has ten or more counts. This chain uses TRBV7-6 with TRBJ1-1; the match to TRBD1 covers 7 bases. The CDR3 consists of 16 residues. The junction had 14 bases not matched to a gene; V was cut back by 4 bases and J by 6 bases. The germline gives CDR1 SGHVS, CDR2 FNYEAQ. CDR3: CASSSGPTIQGSEAFF. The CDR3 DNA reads TGTGCCAGCAGCTCAGGGCCCACTATACAGGGGTCTGAAGCTTTCTTT.

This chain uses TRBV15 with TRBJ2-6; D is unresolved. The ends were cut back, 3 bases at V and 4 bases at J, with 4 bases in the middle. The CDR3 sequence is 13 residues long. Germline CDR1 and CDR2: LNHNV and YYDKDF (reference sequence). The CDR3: CATSRSGANVLTF. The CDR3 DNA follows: TGTGCCACCAGCAGGTCCGGGGCCAACGTCCTGACTTTC.

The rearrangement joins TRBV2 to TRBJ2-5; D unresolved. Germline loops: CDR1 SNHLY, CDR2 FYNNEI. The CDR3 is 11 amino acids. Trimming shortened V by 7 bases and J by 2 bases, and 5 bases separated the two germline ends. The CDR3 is CASTLQETQYF. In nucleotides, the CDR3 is TGTGCCAGCACACTGCAAGAGACCCAGTACTTC.

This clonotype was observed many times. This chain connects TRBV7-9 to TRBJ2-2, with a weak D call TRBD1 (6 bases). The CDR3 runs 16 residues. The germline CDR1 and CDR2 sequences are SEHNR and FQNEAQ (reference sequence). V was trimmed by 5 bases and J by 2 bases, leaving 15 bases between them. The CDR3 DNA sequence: TGTGCCAGCAGCCATACCAGGGGAATTAACACCGGGGAGCTGTTTTTT. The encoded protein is CASSHTRGINTGELFF.

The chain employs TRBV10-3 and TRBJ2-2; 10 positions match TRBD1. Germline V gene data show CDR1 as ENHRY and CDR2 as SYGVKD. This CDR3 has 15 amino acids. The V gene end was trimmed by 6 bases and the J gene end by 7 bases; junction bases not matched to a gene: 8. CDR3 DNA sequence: TGTGCCATCAGAGCGGGGACAGGGGCGGGCGGGGAGCTGTTTTTT. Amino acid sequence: CAIRAGTGAGGELFF.

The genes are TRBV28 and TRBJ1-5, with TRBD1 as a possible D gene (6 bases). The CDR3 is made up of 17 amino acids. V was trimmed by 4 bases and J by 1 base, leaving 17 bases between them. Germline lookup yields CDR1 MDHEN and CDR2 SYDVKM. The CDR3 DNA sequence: TGTGCCAGCAGTTCCGCACAGGGAATTGAGAGCAATCAGCCCCAGCATTTT. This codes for CASSSAQGIESNQPQHF.

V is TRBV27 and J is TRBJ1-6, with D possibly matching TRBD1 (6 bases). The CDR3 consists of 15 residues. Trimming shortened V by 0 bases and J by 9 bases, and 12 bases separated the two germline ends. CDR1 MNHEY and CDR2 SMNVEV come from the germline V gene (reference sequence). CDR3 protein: CASSLSDRLGSPLHF. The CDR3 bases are TGTGCCAGCAGTTTATCCGACAGGCTCGGTTCACCCCTCCACTTT.

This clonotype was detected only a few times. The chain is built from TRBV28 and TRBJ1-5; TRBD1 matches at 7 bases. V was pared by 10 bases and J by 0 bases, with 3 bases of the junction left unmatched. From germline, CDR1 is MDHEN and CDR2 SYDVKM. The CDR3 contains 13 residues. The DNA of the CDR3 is TGTGCCACCGGACAGGATAGCAATCAGCCCCAGCATTTT. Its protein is CATGQDSNQPQHF.

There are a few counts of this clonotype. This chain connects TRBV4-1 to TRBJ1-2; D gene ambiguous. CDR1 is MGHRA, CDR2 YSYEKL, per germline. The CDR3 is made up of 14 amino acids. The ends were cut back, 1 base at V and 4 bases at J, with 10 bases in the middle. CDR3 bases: TGCGCCAGCAGCCAAGTTGTAGGCCTCTATGGCTACACCTTC. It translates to CASSQVVGLYGYTF.

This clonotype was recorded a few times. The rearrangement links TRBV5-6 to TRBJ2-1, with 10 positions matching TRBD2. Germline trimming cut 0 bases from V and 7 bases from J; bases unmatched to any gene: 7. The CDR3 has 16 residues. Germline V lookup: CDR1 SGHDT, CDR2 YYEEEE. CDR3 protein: CASSLAPAGGLNEQFF. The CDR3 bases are TGTGCCAGCAGCTTGGCCCCAGCGGGAGGGTTAAATGAGCAGTTCTTC.